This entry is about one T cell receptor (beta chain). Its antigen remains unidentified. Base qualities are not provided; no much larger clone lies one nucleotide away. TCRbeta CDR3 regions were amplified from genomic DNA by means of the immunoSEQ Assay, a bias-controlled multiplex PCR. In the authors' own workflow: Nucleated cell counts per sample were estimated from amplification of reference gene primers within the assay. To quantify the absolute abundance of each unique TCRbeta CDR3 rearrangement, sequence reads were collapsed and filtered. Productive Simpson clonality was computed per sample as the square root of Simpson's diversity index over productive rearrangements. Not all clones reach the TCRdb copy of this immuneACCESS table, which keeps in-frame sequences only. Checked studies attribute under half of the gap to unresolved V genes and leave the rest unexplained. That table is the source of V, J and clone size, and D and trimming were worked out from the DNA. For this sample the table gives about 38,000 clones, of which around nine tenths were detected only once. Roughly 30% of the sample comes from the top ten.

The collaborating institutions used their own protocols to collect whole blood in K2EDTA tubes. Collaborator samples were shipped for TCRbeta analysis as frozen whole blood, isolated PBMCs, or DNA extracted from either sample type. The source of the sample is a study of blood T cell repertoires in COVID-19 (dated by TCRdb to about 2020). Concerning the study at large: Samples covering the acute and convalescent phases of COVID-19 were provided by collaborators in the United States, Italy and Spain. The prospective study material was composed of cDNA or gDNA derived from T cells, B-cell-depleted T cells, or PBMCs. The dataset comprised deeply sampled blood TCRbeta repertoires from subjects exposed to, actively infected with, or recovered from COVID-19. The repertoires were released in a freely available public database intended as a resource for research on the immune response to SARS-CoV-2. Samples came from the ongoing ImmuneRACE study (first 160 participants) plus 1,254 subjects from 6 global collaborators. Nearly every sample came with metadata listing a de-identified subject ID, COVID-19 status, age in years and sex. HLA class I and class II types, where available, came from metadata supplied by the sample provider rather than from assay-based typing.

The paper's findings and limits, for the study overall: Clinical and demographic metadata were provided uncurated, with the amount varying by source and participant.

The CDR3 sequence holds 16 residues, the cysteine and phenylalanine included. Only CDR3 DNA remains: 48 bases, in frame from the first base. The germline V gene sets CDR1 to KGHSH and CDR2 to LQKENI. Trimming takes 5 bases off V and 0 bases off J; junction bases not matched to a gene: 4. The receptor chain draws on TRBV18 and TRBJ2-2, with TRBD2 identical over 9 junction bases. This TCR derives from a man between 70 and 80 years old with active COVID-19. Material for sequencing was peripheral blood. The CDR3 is CASSSSGRSNTGELFF. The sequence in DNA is TGTGCCAGCTCATCCAGCGGGAGGTCGAACACCGGGGAGCTGTTTTTT.